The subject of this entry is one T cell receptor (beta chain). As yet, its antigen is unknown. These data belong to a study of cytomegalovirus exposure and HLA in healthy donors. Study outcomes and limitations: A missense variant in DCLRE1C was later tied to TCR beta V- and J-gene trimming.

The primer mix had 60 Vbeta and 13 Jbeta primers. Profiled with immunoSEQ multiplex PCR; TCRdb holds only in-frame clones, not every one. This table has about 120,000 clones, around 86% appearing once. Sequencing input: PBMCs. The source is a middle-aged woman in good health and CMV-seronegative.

The CDR3 loop reads CASSPGQTSGEAFF. The CDR3, as DNA: TGTGCCAGCTCACCAGGGCAGACTAGCGGTGAAGCTTTCTTT. This sequence joins TRBV18 and TRBJ1-1; D not certain. Trimming pared 2 bases from V and 7 bases from J, leaving 14 bases between. This CDR3 comprises 14 residues. The germline gives CDR1 KGHSH, CDR2 LQKENI.